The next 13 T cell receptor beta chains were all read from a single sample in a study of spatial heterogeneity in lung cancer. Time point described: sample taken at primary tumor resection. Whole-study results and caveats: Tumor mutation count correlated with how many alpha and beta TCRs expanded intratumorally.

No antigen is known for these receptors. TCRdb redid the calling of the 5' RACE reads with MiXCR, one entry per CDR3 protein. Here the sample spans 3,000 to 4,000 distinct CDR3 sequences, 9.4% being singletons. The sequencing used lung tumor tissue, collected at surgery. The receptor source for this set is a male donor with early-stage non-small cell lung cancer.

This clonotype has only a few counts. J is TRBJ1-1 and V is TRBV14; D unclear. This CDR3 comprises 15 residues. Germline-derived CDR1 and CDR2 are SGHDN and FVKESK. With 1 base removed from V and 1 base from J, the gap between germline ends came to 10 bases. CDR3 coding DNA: TGTGCCAGCAGCCAAGTAGAGAGAGCGAACACTGAAGCTTTCTTT. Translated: CASSQVERANTEAFF.

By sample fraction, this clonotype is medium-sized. The CDR3 nucleotides read TGTGCCAGCAGTAACAAGGACAGGGGGCGAGTGGGCAATCAGCCCCAGCATTTT. Its protein is CASSNKDRGRVGNQPQHF. V and J are TRBV6-2 or TRBV6-3 and TRBJ1-5, with 11 positions matching TRBD1. Germline-derived CDR1 and CDR2 are MNHEY and SVGEGT. The CDR3 extends over 18 amino acids. V lost 5 bases, J lost 2 bases, and 11 bases stayed unmatched.

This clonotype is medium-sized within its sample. DNA for the CDR3: TGTGCCAGCAGTTTCGGAGGCGATGAGCAGTTCTTC. Protein product: CASSFGGDEQFF. This rearrangement joins TRBV12-3 or TRBV12-4 to TRBJ2-1; tentatively, D is TRBD2 (5 bases). The V end lost 3 bases, the J end lost 8 bases, and 8 bases lay between the germline ends. This CDR3 contains 12 residues.

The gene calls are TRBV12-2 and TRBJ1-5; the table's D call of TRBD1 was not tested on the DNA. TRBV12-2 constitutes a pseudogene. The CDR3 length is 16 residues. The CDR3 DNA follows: TGTGCAAGTCGCTCACACTCCCCGGGTAGCAATCAGCCCCAGCATTTT. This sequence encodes CASRSHSPGSNQPQHF.

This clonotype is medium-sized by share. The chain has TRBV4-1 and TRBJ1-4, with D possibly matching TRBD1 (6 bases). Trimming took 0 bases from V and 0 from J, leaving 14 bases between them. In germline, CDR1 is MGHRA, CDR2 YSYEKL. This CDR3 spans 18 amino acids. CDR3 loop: CASSQDRTDYATNEKLFF. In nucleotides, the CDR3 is TGCGCCAGCAGCCAAGATCGGACAGATTACGCAACTAATGAAAAACTGTTTTTT.

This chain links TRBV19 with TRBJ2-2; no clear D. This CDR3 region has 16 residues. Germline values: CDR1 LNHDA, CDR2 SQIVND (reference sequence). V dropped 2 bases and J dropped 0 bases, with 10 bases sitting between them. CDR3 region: CASSISAGTNTGELFF. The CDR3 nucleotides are TGTGCCAGTAGTATAAGTGCAGGAACGAACACCGGGGAGCTGTTTTTT.

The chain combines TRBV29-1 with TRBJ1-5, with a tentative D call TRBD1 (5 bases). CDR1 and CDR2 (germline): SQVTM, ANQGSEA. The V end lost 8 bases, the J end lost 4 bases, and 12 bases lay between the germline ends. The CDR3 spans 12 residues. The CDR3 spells CSYRDGNQPQHF. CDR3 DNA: TGCAGCTACCGGGACGGTAATCAGCCCCAGCATTTT.

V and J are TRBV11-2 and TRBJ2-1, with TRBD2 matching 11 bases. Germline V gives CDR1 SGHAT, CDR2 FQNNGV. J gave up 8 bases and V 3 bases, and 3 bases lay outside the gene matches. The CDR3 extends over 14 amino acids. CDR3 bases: TGTGCCAGCAGCTTGAGGACTAGCGGGTATGAGCAGTTCTTC. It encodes CASSLRTSGYEQFF.

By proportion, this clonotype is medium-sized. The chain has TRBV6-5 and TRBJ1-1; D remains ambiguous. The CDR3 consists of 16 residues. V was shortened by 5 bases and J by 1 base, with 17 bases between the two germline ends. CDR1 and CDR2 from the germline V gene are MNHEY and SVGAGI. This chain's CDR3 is CASSRGLGFSNTEAFF. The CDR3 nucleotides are TGTGCCAGCAGTCGAGGCCTGGGGTTCTCGAACACTGAAGCTTTCTTT.

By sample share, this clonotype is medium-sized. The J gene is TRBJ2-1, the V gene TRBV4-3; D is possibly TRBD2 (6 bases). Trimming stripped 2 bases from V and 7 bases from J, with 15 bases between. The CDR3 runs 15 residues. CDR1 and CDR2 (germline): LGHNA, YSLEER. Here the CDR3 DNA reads TGCGCCAGCAGCCAACTCGGACTATCTATGAATGAGCAGTTCTTC. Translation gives CASSQLGLSMNEQFF.

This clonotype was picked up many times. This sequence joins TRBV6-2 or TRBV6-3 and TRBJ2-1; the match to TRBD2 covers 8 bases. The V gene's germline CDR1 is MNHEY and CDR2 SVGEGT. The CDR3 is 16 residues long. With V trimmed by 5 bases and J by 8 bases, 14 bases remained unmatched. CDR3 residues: CASSTGGLGIADEQFF. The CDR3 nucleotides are TGTGCCAGCAGTACGGGGGGACTAGGTATTGCAGATGAGCAGTTCTTC.

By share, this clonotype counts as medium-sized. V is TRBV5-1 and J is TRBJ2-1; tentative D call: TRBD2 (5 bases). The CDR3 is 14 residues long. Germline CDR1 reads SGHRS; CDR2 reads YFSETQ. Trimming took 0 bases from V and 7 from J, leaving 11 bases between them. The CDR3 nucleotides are TGCGCCAGCAGCTTGGTCCGGGGTGAAAATGAGCAGTTCTTC. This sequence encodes CASSLVRGENEQFF.

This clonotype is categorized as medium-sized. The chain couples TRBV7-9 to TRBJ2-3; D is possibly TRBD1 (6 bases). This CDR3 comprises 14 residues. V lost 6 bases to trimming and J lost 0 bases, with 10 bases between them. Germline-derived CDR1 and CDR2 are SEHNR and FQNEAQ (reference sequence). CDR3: CASSRTGSTDTQYF. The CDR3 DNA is TGTGCCAGCAGTCGTACAGGGAGCACAGATACGCAGTATTTT.